This T cell receptor beta chain was sequenced for a study of T cells after yellow fever vaccination. General study results and limits: Contaminating bulk clonotypes could be abundant in FACS-sorted repertoires. A minor fraction of clonotypes spanned both CD4 and CD8 compartments. Clones that expanded after primary vaccination mostly reappeared after the booster (96% CD4, around 87% CD8).

In this sample, this clonotype turned up a few times. Its antigen is unknown. Template switching by 5'RACE produced TCR cDNA, adding a universal primer site and UMIs. TCRdb independently ran MiXCR on the 5' RACE reads; one entry per CDR3 protein. Altogether 400,000 or so distinct CDR3 sequences are present, under 14% being singletons, with the ten largest covering roughly 18%. The germline V gene encodes CDR1 LGHNT and CDR2 FRNRAP. V was clipped by 6 bases and J by 3 bases; unmatched bases: 10. The CDR3 loop spans 15 amino acids. The TCR originated in a man younger than 35 who received the YFV17D yellow fever vaccine. This specimen consisted of PBMCs, obtained on the day of the first yellow fever vaccination. The gene calls are TRBV12-5 and TRBJ2-7; TRBD1 aligns across 8 bases. CDR3 sequence (DNA): TGTGCTAGTGGGTCCACCCGGGACAGGATCTACGAGCAGTACTTC. This translates into CASGSTRDRIYEQYF.